The rows below give T cell receptor beta chains drawn from one sample of a study of blood T cell repertoires in COVID-19. The protocol was immunoSEQ multiplex PCR, while the TCRdb copy is restricted to in-frame clones and leaves out a portion. The sample consists of 15,000 to 20,000 clones, approximately 93% of them appearing once. Sequenced sample: peripheral blood. The source is a human donor in a cohort sampled during active COVID-19. Both conserved end residues are part of each CDR3. A D gene is named only where the DNA matches it firmly. Size tells how often a clone was seen (once, few, many) or the class of an expanded clone, and some rows leave it out.

v_call: TRBV7-9; clone_size: .; d_call: TRBD2; j_call: TRBJ2-7; cdr3_nt: TGTGCCAGCAGCTCCCTAGCGGGAGGCGCCTACGAGCAGTACTTC; cdr3_aa: CASSSLAGGAYEQYF
v_call: TRBV19; clone_size: .; d_call: .; j_call: TRBJ2-3; cdr3_nt: TGTGCCAGTCAGGCGTCTTACGCAGATACGCAGTATTTT; cdr3_aa: CASQASYADTQYF
v_call: TRBV3-1/TRBV3-2; clone_size: once; d_call: TRBD2; j_call: TRBJ2-5; cdr3_nt: TGTGCCAGCAGACAAAGCGGGAAGGTGGTGGAGACCCAGTACTTC; cdr3_aa: CASRQSGKVVETQYF
v_call: TRBV13; clone_size: .; d_call: .; j_call: TRBJ1-6; cdr3_nt: TGTGCCAGCAGTCAAGGGGGTCTGGGATCACCCCTCCACTTT; cdr3_aa: CASSQGGLGSPLHF
v_call: TRBV4-3; clone_size: once; d_call: .; j_call: TRBJ2-2; cdr3_nt: TGCGCCAGCAGCCTGATGGGACTCACCGGGGAGCTGTTTTTT; cdr3_aa: CASSLMGLTGELFF
v_call: TRBV2; clone_size: .; d_call: .; j_call: TRBJ1-3; cdr3_nt: TGTGCCAGCAGCTGGCCTACTGACAGTCCCGCAAACACCATATATTTT; cdr3_aa: CASSWPTDSPANTIYF
v_call: TRBV7-3; clone_size: .; d_call: TRBD2; j_call: TRBJ2-3; cdr3_nt: TGTGCCAGCAGCTTAGCGGGGGGGCCTAGCGATACGCAGTATTTT; cdr3_aa: CASSLAGGPSDTQYF
v_call: TRBV10-2; clone_size: .; d_call: .; j_call: TRBJ2-3; cdr3_nt: TGCGCCAGCAGTGATCAGGGTTTGGGCACAGATACGCAGTATTTT; cdr3_aa: CASSDQGLGTDTQYF
v_call: TRBV7-2; clone_size: .; d_call: .; j_call: TRBJ2-1; cdr3_nt: TGTGCCAGCAGCCCCCGGAGCGGCTACGTTCCTCGGCAGTTCTTC; cdr3_aa: CASSPRSGYVPRQFF
v_call: TRBV19; clone_size: .; d_call: .; j_call: TRBJ2-5; cdr3_nt: TGTGCCAGTAGTACTAGATCGGTTCCTCAAGAGACCCAGTACTTC; cdr3_aa: CASSTRSVPQETQYF
v_call: TRBV6-2/TRBV6-3; clone_size: .; d_call: TRBD2; j_call: TRBJ2-3; cdr3_nt: TGTGCCAGCAGTTTCGCCGGGACTAGAACGCAGTATTTT; cdr3_aa: CASSFAGTRTQYF
v_call: TRBV11-2; clone_size: .; d_call: TRBD2; j_call: TRBJ2-1; cdr3_nt: TGTGCCAGCAGCTCACTAGCGGGGGGGCGCAATGAGCAGTTCTTC; cdr3_aa: CASSSLAGGRNEQFF
v_call: TRBV6-6; clone_size: .; d_call: TRBD1; j_call: TRBJ1-1; cdr3_nt: TGTGCCAGCAGTTACGAGGGACAGAGGGGGACTGAAGCTTTCTTT; cdr3_aa: CASSYEGQRGTEAFF
v_call: TRBV12-3/TRBV12-4; clone_size: .; d_call: TRBD1; j_call: TRBJ1-1; cdr3_nt: TGTGCCAGCAGGATGACAGGGACCACTGAAGCTTTCTTT; cdr3_aa: CASRMTGTTEAFF
v_call: TRBV9; clone_size: .; d_call: .; j_call: TRBJ2-1; cdr3_nt: TGTGCCAGCAGCCGTGCCCCTGGCGGCTACAATGAGCAGTTCTTC; cdr3_aa: CASSRAPGGYNEQFF
v_call: TRBV7-2; clone_size: .; d_call: .; j_call: TRBJ1-5; cdr3_nt: TGTGCCAGCAGCCCGCGCGCGACAGGCAATCAGCCCCAGCATTTT; cdr3_aa: CASSPRATGNQPQHF
v_call: TRBV27; clone_size: .; d_call: TRBD2; j_call: TRBJ2-1; cdr3_nt: TGTGCCAGCAGTTTGGCGGGAGCTTGGAATGAGCAGTTCTTC; cdr3_aa: CASSLAGAWNEQFF
v_call: TRBV9; clone_size: .; d_call: .; j_call: TRBJ1-1; cdr3_nt: TGTGCCAGCAGCGTAGGCAGGGGACGCGGATCTGAAGCTTTCTTT; cdr3_aa: CASSVGRGRGSEAFF